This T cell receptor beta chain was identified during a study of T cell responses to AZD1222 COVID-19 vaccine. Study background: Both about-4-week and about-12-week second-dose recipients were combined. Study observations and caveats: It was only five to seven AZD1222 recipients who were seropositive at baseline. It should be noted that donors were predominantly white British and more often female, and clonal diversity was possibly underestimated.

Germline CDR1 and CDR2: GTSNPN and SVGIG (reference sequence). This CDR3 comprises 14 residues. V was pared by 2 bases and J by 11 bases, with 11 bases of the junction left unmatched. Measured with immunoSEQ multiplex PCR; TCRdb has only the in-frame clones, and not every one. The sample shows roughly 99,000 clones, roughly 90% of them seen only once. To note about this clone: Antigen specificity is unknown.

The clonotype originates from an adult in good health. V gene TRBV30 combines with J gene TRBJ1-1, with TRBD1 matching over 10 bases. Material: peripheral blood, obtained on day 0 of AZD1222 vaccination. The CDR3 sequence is CAWSIGDRGHGAFF. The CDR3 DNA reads TGTGCCTGGAGTATCGGCGACAGGGGGCATGGGGCTTTCTTT.